The 29 T cell receptor beta chains presented below share a single source sample, sequenced in a study of long-term antiretroviral therapy in people with HIV. The authors ran the immunoSEQ assay, v3.0, at survey level. Libraries were prepared by immunoSEQ multiplex PCR; TCRdb keeps only in-frame clonotypes and omits some of them. Counted here are about 25,000 clones, 65% to 85% occurring once; the ten biggest clones make up 5.1%. The specimen comprised unsorted PBMCs, sampled 3 years after starting antiretroviral therapy. Receptor source: a man younger than 30 with HIV.

This chain connects TRBV7-3 to TRBJ2-5; D unresolved. The V gene's germline CDR1 is SGHTA and CDR2 FQGTGA. With 3 bases removed from V and 3 bases from J, the gap between germline ends came to 14 bases. The CDR3 contains 15 residues. This CDR3 reads CASSFSAIGKETQYF. CDR3 DNA sequence: TGTGCCAGCAGCTTTTCTGCAATTGGTAAAGAGACCCAGTACTTC.

The V call is TRBV6-5, the J call TRBJ1-2; no definite D call. The CDR3 is 12 amino acids. The V end lost 3 bases, the J end lost 5 bases, and 7 bases lay between the germline ends. Germline V CDR1 and CDR2: MNHEY, SVGAGI. CDR3: CASSYMGYGYTF. CDR3 in DNA: TGTGCCAGCAGTTATATGGGGTATGGCTACACCTTC.

The rearrangement joins TRBV13 to TRBJ2-7; D possibly corresponds to TRBD2 (5 bases). CDR1 PRHDT and CDR2 FYEKMQ come from the germline V gene (reference sequence). The V and J ends lost 2 bases and 6 bases respectively, with 17 bases between them. The CDR3 is 15 residues long. CDR3 sequence (DNA): TGTGCCAGCAGCTTATCCCATACTAGAATTTCCGAGCAGTACTTC. This gives the protein CASSLSHTRISEQYF.

The chain couples TRBV19 to TRBJ2-7, with D hard to call. CDR1 and CDR2 from the germline V gene are LNHDA and SQIVND (reference sequence). Trimming cost V 6 bases and J 2 bases, with 14 bases left between them. The CDR3 covers 14 residues. The CDR3 protein is CASSENVPPYEQYF. The CDR3 DNA is TGTGCCAGTAGCGAGAATGTGCCCCCCTACGAGCAGTACTTC.

The chain has TRBV11-1 and TRBJ1-1; D is unclear. CDR1 is SGHAT, CDR2 FQDESV, per germline (reference sequence). V was clipped by 0 bases and J by 1 base, with 6 bases between them. The CDR3 is made up of 14 amino acids. The DNA of the CDR3 is TGTGCCAGCAGCTTAGCGGAGGGGAACACTGAAGCTTTCTTT. This gives the protein CASSLAEGNTEAFF.

The chain carries TRBV2 and TRBJ1-1, with a possible D match to TRBD1 (5 bases). This CDR3 has 14 amino acids. Germline V lookup: CDR1 SNHLY, CDR2 FYNNEI. V was shortened by 3 bases and J by 6 bases, with 14 bases between the two germline ends. CDR3 amino acids: CASSEARGGAEAFF. CDR3 DNA sequence: TGTGCCAGCAGTGAGGCTCGGGGGGGGGCTGAAGCTTTCTTT.

J is TRBJ1-2 and V is TRBV10-3; D call uncertain. Between the trimmed V and J ends, which lost 8 bases and 4 bases, there was a span of 14 bases. Germline values: CDR1 ENHRY, CDR2 SYGVKD. This CDR3 comprises 13 residues. CDR3 region: CAILPGRGYGYTF. The CDR3 DNA is TGTGCCATCCTCCCAGGCCGTGGCTATGGCTACACCTTC.

The chain has TRBV5-1 and TRBJ2-7, with TRBD1 identical over 9 bases. Trimming took 5 bases from V and 6 from J; bases not matched to a gene: 6. The CDR3 runs to 13 residues. Germline V lookup: CDR1 SGHRS, CDR2 YFSETQ. The CDR3 is CASSTGQGSEQYV. As DNA, the CDR3 is TGCGCCAGCAGTACGGGACAGGGATCCGAGCAGTACGTC.

V usage is TRBV2 and J usage is TRBJ2-6; the D is unclear. V was trimmed by 6 bases and J by 1 base, leaving 7 bases between them. This CDR3 spans 14 amino acids. CDR1 is SNHLY and CDR2 is FYNNEI in the germline V gene. CDR3 sequence: CASREQSGANVLTF. The CDR3 DNA sequence: TGTGCCAGCAGGGAACAGTCTGGGGCCAACGTCCTGACTTTC. The entire variable domain, with the rest obtained from reference TRBV2 and TRBJ2-6, is as follows: EPEVTQTPSHQVTQMGQEVILRCVPISNHLYFYWYRQILGQKVEFLVSFYNNEISEKSEIFDDQFSVERPDGSNFTLKIRSTKLEDSAMYFCASREQSGANVLTFGAGSRLTVL.

The chain combines TRBV6-1 with TRBJ2-1, with 7 bases matching TRBD1. Germline-derived CDR1 and CDR2 are MNHNS and SASEGT. V dropped 9 bases and J dropped 8; count of bases not matched to a gene: 7. This CDR3 has 12 amino acids. The CDR3: CASHTGVHEQFF. Here the CDR3 DNA reads TGTGCCAGTCATACAGGGGTTCATGAGCAGTTCTTC.

The rearrangement joins TRBV5-4 to TRBJ2-7; D tentatively reads TRBD1 or TRBD2 (6 bases each). Germline V gene lookup returns CDR1 SGHNT and CDR2 YYREEE (reference sequence). V was clipped by 10 bases and J by 4 bases, with 15 bases between them. The CDR3 covers 12 residues. In nucleotides, the CDR3 is TGTGCCTGGGGGGCACGGGGGTACGAGCAGTACGTC. It specifies CAWGARGYEQYV.

The rearrangement uses TRBV5-1 and TRBJ2-1; D may be TRBD1 (5 bases). CDR3 length: 15 residues. Looked up from germline, CDR1 is SGHRS and CDR2 is YFSETQ. V lost 0 bases to trimming and J lost 6 bases, with 13 bases between them. The CDR3 protein is CASSLGGAQVNEQFF. The DNA of the CDR3 is TGCGCCAGCAGCTTGGGTGGGGCACAGGTCAATGAGCAGTTCTTC.

The chain couples TRBV14 to TRBJ1-2; D may be TRBD1 (5 bases). Germline assignment: CDR1 SGHDN and CDR2 FVKESK. The length of the CDR3 is 18 residues. V was clipped by 5 bases and J by 1 base, with 23 bases between them. CDR3 residues: CASSGTGGPITLNYGYTF. The CDR3 DNA reads TGTGCCAGCAGCGGAACAGGTGGACCCATAACCCTTAACTATGGCTACACCTTC.

V is TRBV7-8 and J is TRBJ1-5; D not resolved. Looked up from germline, CDR1 is SGHVS and CDR2 is FQNEAQ. V lost 3 bases and J lost 3, with 6 bases in between. This CDR3 contains 13 residues. The CDR3 spells CASSFRVNQPQHF. CDR3 nucleotides: TGTGCCAGCAGCTTTAGGGTCAATCAGCCCCAGCATTTT.

In regard to this clone: Sequence at one end of the junction differs from germline and may be a read error. V is TRBV7-7 and J is TRBJ1-4; possibly TRBD1 for D (6 bases). This CDR3 region has 18 residues. Germline V gene lookup returns CDR1 SSHAT and CDR2 FNYEAQ (reference sequence). The CDR3 here is CASIEGGRFSTTNEKLFF. The CDR3 nucleotides read TGTGCTAGCATCGAGGGGGGGAGGTTCTCTACAACTAATGAAAAACTGTTTTTT.

The V gene is TRBV2, the J gene TRBJ1-5; tentative D call: TRBD1 (5 bases). V was clipped by 6 bases and J by 7 bases, with 22 bases between them. From germline, CDR1 is SNHLY and CDR2 FYNNEI. The CDR3 spans 16 residues. Written as DNA, the CDR3 is TGTGCCAGCAGCCCCCCCCGGGACGCCGGGGGGCAGCCCCAGCATTTT. Translation: CASSPPRDAGGQPQHF.

The chain has TRBV4-1 and TRBJ2-7; 9 bases map to TRBD1. The V gene's germline CDR1 is MGHRA and CDR2 YSYEKL. Trimming removed 4 bases from V and 2 bases from J; junction bases left unmatched: 6. CDR3 size: 15 residues. This CDR3 reads CASSLTWTGAYEQYF. The CDR3 DNA follows: TGCGCCAGCAGCCTTACTTGGACAGGGGCCTACGAGCAGTACTTC.

This clone has more than one count but fewer than ten. The rearrangement uses TRBV5-1 and TRBJ2-3; maybe TRBD2 (6 bases). V shed 4 bases and J shed 0 bases, with 21 bases lying between them. The CDR3 covers 18 residues. The germline V gene encodes CDR1 SGHRS and CDR2 YFSETQ. CDR3 nucleotide sequence: TGCGCCAGCAGCCCGCATGGGGACCGGGACTCCAGCACAGATACGCAGTATTTT. Residues: CASSPHGDRDSSTDTQYF. Full variable domain (outside the CDR3, taken from reference TRBV5-1 and TRBJ2-3): KAGVTQTPRYLIKTRGQQVTLSCSPISGHRSVSWYQQTPGQGLQFLFEYFSETQRNKGNFPGRFSGRQFSNSRSEMNVSTLELGDSALYLCASSPHGDRDSSTDTQYFGPGTRLTVL.

The chain joins TRBV6-6 to TRBJ2-7, with D perhaps matching TRBD1 (5 bases). The CDR3 is made up of 13 amino acids. The germline V gene has CDR1 MNHNY and CDR2 SVGAGI (reference sequence). CDR3 nucleotides: TGTGCCAGCAGTTACTCGGGGCGAGACGAGCAGAACGTC. Translated: CASSYSGRDEQNV.

The J gene is TRBJ2-1, the V gene TRBV27; tentatively, D is TRBD1 (6 bases). With 6 bases removed from V and 2 bases from J, the gap between germline ends came to 11 bases. The CDR3 loop spans 14 amino acids. Looked up from germline, CDR1 is MNHEY and CDR2 is SMNVEV (reference sequence). CDR3 sequence (DNA): TGTGCCAGCAGACAGGGTATACCCTACAATGAGCAGTTCTTC. Amino acid sequence: CASRQGIPYNEQFF.

This sequence joins TRBV28 and TRBJ2-6; D not certain. V shed 3 bases and J shed 0 bases, with 12 bases lying between them. The CDR3 extends over 17 amino acids. Germline-derived CDR1 and CDR2 are MDHEN and SYDVKM. The DNA of the CDR3 is TGTGCCAGCAGTTTTCCCGGGCTATTCTCTGGGGCCAACGTCCTGACTTTC. Translation gives CASSFPGLFSGANVLTF.

The genes are TRBV10-3 and TRBJ1-2, with D perhaps TRBD1 (5 bases). This CDR3 spans 15 amino acids. Germline CDR1 reads ENHRY; CDR2 reads SYGVKD. V was trimmed by 8 bases and J by 8 bases, leaving 24 bases between them. The CDR3 nucleotides are TGTGCCATCGCTCATCAGTTGATTCGGGGCGAGGGCTACACCTTC. Translated: CAIAHQLIRGEGYTF.

The rearrangement joins TRBV11-2 to TRBJ2-5, with D perhaps TRBD1 (6 bases). CDR3 length: 14 residues. V lost 6 bases, J lost 2 bases, and 13 bases lay in between. Germline CDR1 SGHAT, CDR2 FQNNGV. The CDR3, as DNA: TGTGCCAGCAGGGCAGGGACACATCAAGAGACCCAGTACTTC. Translated, it gives CASRAGTHQETQYF.

The chain combines TRBV15 with TRBJ1-1, with a possible D match to TRBD1 (6 bases). Deletions cut 1 base from V and 1 base from J, with 7 bases between. CDR1 and CDR2 from the germline V gene are LNHNV and YYDKDF (reference sequence). This CDR3 region has 14 residues. CDR3 DNA: TGTGCCACCAGCAGAGTAGGGGGGAACACTGAAGCTTTCTTT. Its translation is CATSRVGGNTEAFF.

The chain is built from TRBV6-5 and TRBJ2-1; TRBD2 matches 9 bases. Germline CDR1 is MNHEY and CDR2 is SVGAGI. Trimming took 0 bases from V and 3 from J; bases not matched to a gene: 3. This CDR3 spans 16 amino acids. This chain's CDR3 is CASSYSPAGGYNEQFF. Here the CDR3 DNA reads TGTGCCAGCAGTTACTCCCCAGCGGGGGGCTACAATGAGCAGTTCTTC.

Only one count was recorded for this clone. The V gene is TRBV28, the J gene TRBJ1-1; D is perhaps TRBD1 (5 bases). This CDR3 is built from 16 residues. Between the trimmed V and J ends, which lost 6 bases and 3 bases, there was a span of 20 bases. Germline CDR1 reads MDHEN; CDR2 reads SYDVKM. The CDR3 bases are TGTGCCAGCAGCCTGGACTTCGCGCCGGGGCACACTGAAGCTTTCTTT. Translation gives CASSLDFAPGHTEAFF. The full variable domain, rest sourced from reference TRBV28 and TRBJ1-1, is DVKVTQSSRYLVKRTGEKVFLECVQDMDHENMFWYRQDPGLGLRLIYFSYDVKMKEKGDIPEGYSVSREKKERFSLILESASTNQTSMYLCASSLDFAPGHTEAFFGQGTRLTVV.

This clone has a handful of counts. The J gene is TRBJ1-6, the V gene TRBV9, with 7 bases identical to TRBD1. J lost 7 bases, V lost 5 bases, and 9 bases had no gene match. Germline V gene lookup returns CDR1 SGDLS and CDR2 YYNGEE. The CDR3 contains 15 residues. In DNA form, the CDR3 reads TGTGCCAGCAGTCCGGCGGGACAGTTAAATTCACCCCTCCACTTT. This sequence encodes CASSPAGQLNSPLHF.

The chain couples TRBV7-2 to TRBJ1-4; TRBD1 might be the D (6 bases). The V end lost 5 bases, the J end lost 7 bases, and 17 bases lay between the germline ends. The CDR3 contains 15 residues. CDR1 is SGHTA, CDR2 FQGNSA, per germline. The CDR3 DNA is TGTGCCAGCAGCCCATCCACAGGGCTTAGTGAAAAACTGTTTTTT. This sequence encodes CASSPSTGLSEKLFF.

The rearrangement uses TRBV10-3 and TRBJ1-2; possible D gene TRBD1, 5 bases. Germline V gene lookup returns CDR1 ENHRY and CDR2 SYGVKD. The CDR3 runs 11 residues. Trimming took off 9 bases at V and 8 bases at J, with 13 bases between the two ends. The CDR3 region is CAITGASGYTF. The DNA of the CDR3 is TGTGCCATTACCGGGGCGTCGGGCTACACCTTC.